A selection of T cell receptor beta chains follows, all from one sample in a study of PD-L1 blockade in urothelial cancer. Method: immunoSEQ multiplex PCR; TCRdb's copy keeps in-frame clones and lacks some. The data contain over 25,000 clones, about four fifths of them seen just once; the ten biggest clones take up around 3.3%. The source material was PBMCs, sampled around atezolizumab (anti-PD-L1) treatment. The receptors were sampled from a man between 70 and 80 years old with urothelial cancer. CDR3s include the opening cysteine and the closing phenylalanine or tryptophan.

j_call v_call cdr3_aa
TRBJ2-5 TRBV28 CASSPREAGKQETQYF
TRBJ1-6 TRBV5-6 CASSSTGVLRNSPLHF
TRBJ1-6 TRBV11-2 CASSPLTGPSNSPLHF
TRBJ2-3 TRBV2 CASSDSGGADTQYF
TRBJ1-2 TRBV7-9 CASSPSRVGADGYTF
TRBJ2-7 TRBV5-4 CASSLEGGVGEQYF
TRBJ2-5 TRBV11-2 CASSSPGLLRETQYF
TRBJ1-5 TRBV19 CASRERRFSNQPQHF
TRBJ2-3 TRBV19 CASSRGTDTQYF
TRBJ2-5 TRBV27 CASSLSQGAGETQYF
TRBJ2-5 TRBV2 CASSTTTRQGLGETQYF
TRBJ2-5 TRBV2 CASEDGRGETQYF
TRBJ1-5 TRBV6-6 CASSYGQGSQPQHF